This T cell receptor (beta chain) was captured by sequencing in a study of blood T cell repertoires in COVID-19. The overall study: PBMCs, B-cell-depleted T cells, or T cells were the source of the cDNA or gDNA that made up the material.

Per the original methods: Amplification of reference gene primers provided the estimated nucleated cell counts. TCRdb keeps only in-frame clones here, not all; method: immunoSEQ multiplex PCR. The DNA gave D and trimming, while V, J and clone size come from that table. The table includes about 380,000 clones, around 87% detected once. Germline loops: CDR1 MNHEY, CDR2 SMNVEV (reference sequence). V lost 6 bases, J lost 1 base, and 18 bases lay in between. The CDR3 consists of 16 residues. The TCR sequence derives from a man younger than 40 who had recovered from COVID-19. Sequencing input: PBMCs or T cells enriched from blood (not recorded which). This chain uses TRBV27 with TRBJ1-1; maybe TRBD1 (5 bases). CDR3 residues: CASSLVGGGSNTEAFF. CDR3 bases: TGTGCCAGCAGCCTAGTAGGTGGGGGGTCGAACACTGAAGCTTTCTTT.